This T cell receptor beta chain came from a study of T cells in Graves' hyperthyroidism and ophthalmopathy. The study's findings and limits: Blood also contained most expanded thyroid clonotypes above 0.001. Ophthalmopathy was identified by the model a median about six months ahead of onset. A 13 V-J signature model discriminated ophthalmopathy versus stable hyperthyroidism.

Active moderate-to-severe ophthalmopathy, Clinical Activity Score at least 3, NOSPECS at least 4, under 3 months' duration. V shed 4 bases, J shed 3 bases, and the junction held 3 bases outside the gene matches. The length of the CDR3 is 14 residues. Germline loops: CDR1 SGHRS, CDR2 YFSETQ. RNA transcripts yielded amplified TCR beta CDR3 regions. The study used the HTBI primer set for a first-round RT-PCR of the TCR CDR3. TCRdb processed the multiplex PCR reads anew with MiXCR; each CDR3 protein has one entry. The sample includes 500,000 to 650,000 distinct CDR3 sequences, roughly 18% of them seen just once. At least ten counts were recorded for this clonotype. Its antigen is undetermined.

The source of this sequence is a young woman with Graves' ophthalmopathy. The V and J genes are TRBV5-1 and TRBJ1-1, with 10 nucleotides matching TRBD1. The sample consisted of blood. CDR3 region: CASSTGQGDTEAFF. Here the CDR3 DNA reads TGCGCCAGCAGCACTGGACAGGGGGACACTGAAGCTTTCTTT. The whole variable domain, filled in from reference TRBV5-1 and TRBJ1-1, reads KAGVTQTPRYLIKTRGQQVTLSCSPISGHRSVSWYQQTPGQGLQFLFEYFSETQRNKGNFPGRFSGRQFSNSRSEMNVSTLELGDSALYLCASSTGQGDTEAFFGQGTRLTVV.